The 31 T cell receptor beta chains listed next were all sequenced from one sample in a study of T cell responses to AZD1222 COVID-19 vaccine. TCRdb's copy holds only in-frame clones and misses some; the assay was immunoSEQ multiplex PCR. In the table there are 97,000 or so clones, approximately 90% of which are singletons. The sample in question was peripheral blood, obtained 28 days after the second AZD1222 dose. The source is an adult who received the AZD1222 COVID-19 vaccine.

The V and J genes are TRBV21-1 and TRBJ1-5; the table names TRBD1, a call not compared with the DNA. TRBV21-1 is labeled a pseudogene. CDR3 length: 13 residues. CDR3 residues: CASRPGYLQPQHF. CDR3 DNA sequence: TGTGCCAGCCGGCCAGGGTACCTACAGCCCCAGCATTTT.

The chain carries TRBV6-5 and TRBJ1-1; tentative D call: TRBD1 (5 bases). Germline V lookup: CDR1 MNHEY, CDR2 SVGAGI. The CDR3 contains 15 residues. V lost 6 bases and J lost 3, with 17 bases in between. CDR3 protein: CASRGPGAGDTEAFF. The CDR3 region has the DNA TGTGCCAGCAGGGGCCCCGGGGCTGGGGACACTGAAGCTTTCTTT.

This chain joins TRBV28 and TRBJ1-1; D not resolved. Germline V CDR1 and CDR2: MDHEN, SYDVKM. This CDR3 has 12 residues. Trimming removed 6 bases from V and 0 bases from J, with 5 bases in between. The CDR3 region has the DNA TGTGCCAGCAGAACACTGAACACTGAAGCTTTCTTT. This encodes CASRTLNTEAFF.

CDR3 sequence (DNA): TGTGCCAGCAGTGGGCCTAGCGGGACCTACGAGCAGTACTTC. It specifies CASSGPSGTYEQYF. The rearrangement uses TRBV6-2 or TRBV6-3 and TRBJ2-7; TRBD2 matches 9 bases. The CDR3 runs 14 residues. Germline CDR1 reads MNHEY; CDR2 reads SVGEGT. With V trimmed by 5 bases and J by 2 bases, 4 bases remained unmatched.

V and J are TRBV19 and TRBJ2-7, with 7 bases matching TRBD1. The trim removed 3 bases at V and 6 bases at J, leaving 8 bases unmatched. The CDR3 is made up of 14 amino acids. Per germline, CDR1 LNHDA and CDR2 SQIVND (reference sequence). Written as DNA, the CDR3 is TGTGCCAGTAGTATGACAGGGTCGGTTGGCGAGCAGTACTTC. Its protein is CASSMTGSVGEQYF. Full variable domain (remainder filled in from reference TRBV19 and TRBJ2-7): DGGITQSPKYLFRKEGQNVTLSCEQNLNHDAMYWYRQDPGQGLRLIYYSQIVNDFQKGDIAEGYSVSREKKESFPLTVTSAQKNPTAFYLCASSMTGSVGEQYFGPGTRLTVT.

The rearrangement links TRBV5-8 to TRBJ1-3; 8 bases align to TRBD1. The germline V gene has CDR1 SGHTS and CDR2 YDEGEE. Trimming took 1 base from V and 8 from J; bases not matched to a gene: 2. The CDR3 contains 13 residues. CDR3 protein: CASSLTGGDTIYF. CDR3 nucleotide sequence: TGTGCCAGCAGCTTGACAGGGGGAGACACCATATATTTT.

This chain connects TRBV28 to TRBJ2-2, with a tentative D call TRBD1 (6 bases). This CDR3 comprises 14 residues. Trimming removed 6 bases from V and 3 bases from J, with 11 bases in between. CDR1 and CDR2 (germline): MDHEN, SYDVKM. CDR3 nucleotide sequence: TGTGCCAGCAGGACTCGGACAGACACCGGGGAGCTGTTTTTT. It yields the protein CASRTRTDTGELFF.

The chain employs TRBV6-5 and TRBJ2-1; D is ambiguous. Germline values: CDR1 MNHEY, CDR2 SVGAGI. Trimming cost V 7 bases and J 3 bases, with 13 bases left between them. The CDR3 length is 14 residues. The CDR3 region has the DNA TGTGCCAGCATTCCCCGGCTGGACTACAATGAGCAGTTCTTC. Protein product: CASIPRLDYNEQFF.

This chain joins TRBV5-1 and TRBJ2-1; 8 bases fit TRBD2. From germline, CDR1 is SGHRS and CDR2 YFSETQ. V was clipped by 2 bases and J by 2 bases; unmatched bases: 3. The CDR3 spans 15 residues. In DNA form, the CDR3 reads TGCGCCAGCAGCTTTCTCGGGAGGGCCTACAATGAGCAGTTCTTC. It is translated as CASSFLGRAYNEQFF.

This chain joins TRBV27 and TRBJ2-6; the D gene could be TRBD1 or TRBD2 (5 bases each). CDR3 length equals 14 residues. CDR1 MNHEY and CDR2 SMNVEV come from the germline V gene (reference sequence). V was pared by 6 bases and J by 2 bases, with 8 bases between. CDR3 sequence (DNA): TGTGCCAGCAGGACGGGGCCTGGGGCCAACGTCCTGACTTTC. It yields the protein CASRTGPGANVLTF.

This clone was observed once. The gene calls are TRBV27 and TRBJ2-7, with D perhaps matching TRBD1 or TRBD2 (5 bases each). CDR1 is MNHEY and CDR2 is SMNVEV in the germline V gene (reference sequence). The CDR3 extends over 14 amino acids. Trimming pared 5 bases from V and 3 bases from J, leaving 14 bases between. This CDR3 is CASSPGRQLYEQYF. As DNA, the CDR3 is TGTGCCAGCAGTCCGGGACGGCAACTCTACGAGCAGTACTTC.

The V and J genes are TRBV9 and TRBJ2-3, with D possibly matching TRBD1 (5 bases). CDR3 size: 17 residues. CDR1 and CDR2 (germline): SGDLS, YYNGEE. Trimming shortened V by 1 base and J by 0 bases, and 15 bases separated the two germline ends. The CDR3 DNA reads TGTGCCAGCAGCGTAAATATGCAGGGTACTAGCACAGATACGCAGTATTTT. Protein product: CASSVNMQGTSTDTQYF. The full variable domain, with the rest looked up from reference TRBV9 and TRBJ2-3, is DSGVTQTPKHLITATGQRVTLRCSPRSGDLSVYWYQQSLDQGLQFLIQYYNGEERAKGNILERFSAQQFPDLHSELNLSSLELGDSALYFCASSVNMQGTSTDTQYFGPGTRLTVL.

The rearrangement uses TRBV7-2 and TRBJ2-7, with D perhaps given as TRBD1 or TRBD2 (5 bases each). Trimming took 3 bases from V and 0 from J, leaving 21 bases between them. CDR1 is SGHTA and CDR2 is FQGNSA in the germline V gene. The CDR3 has 18 residues. CDR3 residues: CASSLWGPGPSSSYEQYF. CDR3 in DNA: TGTGCCAGCAGCTTGTGGGGTCCGGGGCCCTCAAGCTCCTACGAGCAGTACTTC.

Written as DNA, the CDR3 is TGCGCCAGCAGCTTTACAGGGACCATTGAAAAACTGTTTTTT. This codes for CASSFTGTIEKLFF. The V and J genes are TRBV5-1 and TRBJ1-4; possibly TRBD1 for D (6 bases). Trimming cost V 2 bases and J 7 bases, with 12 bases left between them. The CDR3 covers 14 residues. Germline CDR1 and CDR2: SGHRS and YFSETQ.

The chain carries TRBV30 and TRBJ1-6; perhaps TRBD1 as D (5 bases). Germline V CDR1 and CDR2: GTSNPN, SVGIG (reference sequence). The CDR3 totals 14 residues. Trimming pared 4 bases from V and 6 bases from J, leaving 13 bases between. CDR3 nucleotides: TGTGCCTGGACCCCGGGGGGAAGTAATTCACCCCTCCACTTT. Translating it yields CAWTPGGSNSPLHF.

As for this clone: The sample carries other DNA sequences with the same CDR3. The chain joins TRBV24-1 to TRBJ2-5, with 16 bases matching TRBD2. Germline-derived CDR1 and CDR2 are KGHDR and SFDVKD. The CDR3 runs 17 residues. The V gene end was trimmed by 3 bases and the J gene end by 4 bases; junction bases not matched to a gene: 4. CDR3 coding DNA: TGTGCCACCAGTGATCCGGGACTAGCGGGAGGGCGAGAGACCCAGTACTTC. Protein: CATSDPGLAGGRETQYF.

The chain employs TRBV7-8 and TRBJ2-2; the match to TRBD2 covers 9 bases. Trimming cost V 4 bases and J 1 base; bases outside gene matches: 7. There are 17 residues in the CDR3. Germline V gene sequence: CDR1 SGHVS, CDR2 FQNEAQ. The CDR3 sequence is CASSWPTSGLNTGELFF. For the CDR3, the DNA is TGTGCCAGCAGCTGGCCGACTAGCGGTCTGAACACCGGGGAGCTGTTTTTT. The full variable domain, in which reference TRBV7-8 and TRBJ2-2 provide the parts outside the CDR3, is GAGVSQSPRYKVAKRGQDVALRCDPISGHVSLFWYQQALGQGPEFLTYFQNEAQLDKSGLPSDRFFAERPEGSVSTLKIQRTQQEDSAVYLCASSWPTSGLNTGELFFGEGSRLTVL.

The V call is TRBV6-5, the J call TRBJ2-7; 8 bases fit TRBD1. Per germline, CDR1 MNHEY and CDR2 SVGAGI. V lost 5 bases, J lost 3 bases, and 9 bases stayed unmatched. This CDR3 contains 15 residues. The CDR3 loop reads CASSTTGEGIYEQYF. CDR3 in DNA: TGTGCCAGCAGTACGACAGGGGAAGGGATCTACGAGCAGTACTTC.

The chain carries TRBV28 and TRBJ1-4; 10 bases align to TRBD1. The CDR3 length is 15 residues. V lost 5 bases to trimming and J lost 8 bases; unmatched junction nucleotides: 8. Germline V CDR1 and CDR2: MDHEN, SYDVKM. The CDR3 loop is CASSIPADRGEKLFF. The CDR3 DNA follows: TGTGCCAGCAGTATCCCAGCGGACAGGGGGGAAAAACTGTTTTTT.

The chain couples TRBV18 to TRBJ1-2; the D is unclear. Germline CDR1 and CDR2: KGHSH and LQKENI. The V end lost 6 bases, the J end lost 0 bases, and 8 bases lay between the germline ends. This CDR3 is built from 13 residues. As DNA, the CDR3 is TGTGCCAGCTCCCCGGGAGCTAACTATGGCTACACCTTC. Translated, it gives CASSPGANYGYTF.

The chain uses TRBV2 and TRBJ1-2; no clear D. Germline V gene sequence: CDR1 SNHLY, CDR2 FYNNEI. V was shortened by 2 bases and J by 5 bases, with 3 bases between the two germline ends. This CDR3 contains 11 residues. The CDR3 nucleotides read TGTGCCAGCAGTGAACTGTATGGCTACACCTTC. It is translated as CASSELYGYTF.

This clone was seen just once. V and J are TRBV13 and TRBJ1-2, with 7 bases lining up with TRBD1. The CDR3 consists of 15 residues. With V trimmed by 5 bases and J by 8 bases, 14 bases remained unmatched. Looked up from germline, CDR1 is PRHDT and CDR2 is FYEKMQ (reference sequence). The CDR3 sequence is CASSEGTDSPLGYTF. The CDR3, as DNA: TGTGCCAGCAGCGAAGGGACAGATTCACCCCTCGGCTACACCTTC.

The J gene is TRBJ1-3, the V gene TRBV7-4; D unclear. The CDR3 loop spans 19 amino acids. V lost 1 base to trimming and J lost 3 bases, with 22 bases between them. Germline CDR1 is SGHVT and CDR2 is SQSDAQ. In DNA, the CDR3 is TGTGCCAGCAGCTTAGGTCCCTTTCCAAGGGAGGAGGATGGAAACACCATATATTTT. This translates into CASSLGPFPREEDGNTIYF.

The chain links TRBV28 to TRBJ1-1; D is unresolved. V lost 6 bases and J lost 1, with 6 bases in between. The germline V gene has CDR1 MDHEN and CDR2 SYDVKM. CDR3 size: 12 residues. CDR3 residues: CASRPGNTEAFF. In nucleotides, the CDR3 is TGTGCCAGCAGGCCGGGGAACACTGAAGCTTTCTTT.

This chain joins TRBV5-1 and TRBJ2-5; no clear D gene. The CDR3 loop spans 14 amino acids. From germline, CDR1 is SGHRS and CDR2 YFSETQ. Trimming removed 6 bases at V and 2 bases at J, with 14 bases between. The CDR3 nucleotides read TGCGCCAGCAACCCGCCGGCCGGTCAAGAGACCCAGTACTTC. Its translation: CASNPPAGQETQYF.

The chain employs TRBV7-8 and TRBJ2-4; tentative D call: TRBD2 (6 bases). With 1 base removed from V and 9 bases from J, the gap between germline ends came to 16 bases. CDR1 SGHVS and CDR2 FQNEAQ come from the germline V gene. This CDR3 comprises 15 residues. DNA of the CDR3: TGTGCCAGCAGCTTAGATCTAGCGAGTATGGGCATTCAGTACTTC. Translation gives CASSLDLASMGIQYF. The entire variable domain, with the rest obtained from reference TRBV7-8 and TRBJ2-4, is as follows: GAGVSQSPRYKVAKRGQDVALRCDPISGHVSLFWYQQALGQGPEFLTYFQNEAQLDKSGLPSDRFFAERPEGSVSTLKIQRTQQEDSAVYLCASSLDLASMGIQYFGAGTRLSVL.

The V and J genes are TRBV5-1 and TRBJ2-1; D is uncertain. V lost 0 bases and J lost 0, with 7 bases in between. The V gene's germline CDR1 is SGHRS and CDR2 YFSETQ. This CDR3 has 15 amino acids. The CDR3 region has the DNA TGCGCCAGCAGCTTGGCCGGCAGCTCCTACAATGAGCAGTTCTTC. Residues: CASSLAGSSYNEQFF. The variable domain in full, with the rest retrieved from reference TRBV5-1 and TRBJ2-1, is KAGVTQTPRYLIKTRGQQVTLSCSPISGHRSVSWYQQTPGQGLQFLFEYFSETQRNKGNFPGRFSGRQFSNSRSEMNVSTLELGDSALYLCASSLAGSSYNEQFFGPGTRLTVL.

This sequence joins TRBV2 and TRBJ1-5; D may be TRBD1 (6 bases). The germline V and J ends were trimmed by 4 bases and 6 bases, with 10 bases remaining between them. CDR3 length equals 13 residues. Looked up from germline, CDR1 is SNHLY and CDR2 is FYNNEI. Here the CDR3 DNA reads TGTGCCAGCAGTGGAACAGGGAGTCAGCCCCAGCATTTT. Translated, it gives CASSGTGSQPQHF.

For the CDR3, the DNA is TGCAGTGCTAGTTCTAGCAATCAGCCCCAGCATTTT. Residues: CSASSSNQPQHF. This chain links TRBV20-1 with TRBJ1-5; the D is unclear. The CDR3 has 12 residues. V shed 3 bases and J shed 0 bases, with 3 bases lying between them. Looked up from germline, CDR1 is DFQATT and CDR2 is SNEGSKA (reference sequence).

The chain is built from TRBV5-1 and TRBJ2-7, with 9 bases aligning to TRBD1. The CDR3 spans 12 residues. Germline V gene lookup returns CDR1 SGHRS and CDR2 YFSETQ. J lost 5 bases, V lost 3 bases, and 0 bases had no gene match. CDR3 coding DNA: TGCGCCAGCAGCTGGACAGGGGACGAGCAGTACTTC. Translation gives CASSWTGDEQYF.

The chain combines TRBV2 with TRBJ1-2; tentatively, D is TRBD1 (6 bases). The CDR3 length is 13 residues. Per germline, CDR1 SNHLY and CDR2 FYNNEI. V was shortened by 6 bases and J by 7 bases, with 15 bases between the two germline ends. CDR3 sequence: CASRPGTNIGYTF. CDR3 coding DNA: TGTGCCAGCAGGCCCGGGACAAATATTGGCTACACCTTC.